These 32 T cell receptor beta chains share one sample of origin, sequenced in a study of blood T cell repertoires in COVID-19 (TCRdb year 2020). The library came from the immunoSEQ multiplex PCR assay. TCRdb took over this immuneACCESS table, retaining in-frame rearrangements with V and J assigned. Such tables are incomplete; in checked studies, under half of the missing clones stem from an unresolved V gene, and the remainder is unexplained. The sample includes a few hundred thousand clones, with about 85% observed a single time. The ten largest make up around 1% of the sample. Sequencing input: peripheral blood. The source is a human donor with COVID-19, enrolled during active disease. The donor label of this sample is uncertain.

Ten or more counts support this clone. In the same sample, other DNA sequences code for this CDR3. The chain couples TRBV19 to TRBJ1-6; D call uncertain. Between the trimmed V and J ends, which lost 3 bases and 4 bases, there was a span of 10 bases. The length of the CDR3 is 15 residues. CDR1 LNHDA and CDR2 SQIVND come from the germline V gene (reference sequence). The CDR3 spells CASSIGWSYNSPLHF. CDR3 bases: TGTGCCAGTAGTATCGGATGGAGTTATAATTCACCCCTCCACTTT.

The J gene is TRBJ2-3, the V gene TRBV5-1; 9 bases are shared with TRBD2. CDR1 is SGHRS and CDR2 is YFSETQ in the germline V gene. The V segment lost 3 bases and the J segment 3 bases; nucleotides outside the gene matches: 5. The CDR3 runs 15 residues. The CDR3 region is CASSSQRGATDTQYF. The CDR3 coding sequence is TGCGCCAGCAGCTCCCAGCGGGGGGCGACAGATACGCAGTATTTT. Full variable domain (outside the CDR3, taken from reference TRBV5-1 and TRBJ2-3): KAGVTQTPRYLIKTRGQQVTLSCSPISGHRSVSWYQQTPGQGLQFLFEYFSETQRNKGNFPGRFSGRQFSNSRSEMNVSTLELGDSALYLCASSSQRGATDTQYFGPGTRLTVL.

The chain has TRBV6-4 and TRBJ1-2; D gene uncertain. Germline V lookup: CDR1 MRHNA, CDR2 SNTAGT. The CDR3 loop spans 14 amino acids. The V end lost 0 bases, the J end lost 0 bases, and 5 bases lay between the germline ends. The CDR3 here is CASSDSPANYGYTF. The CDR3 DNA reads TGTGCCAGCAGTGACTCGCCAGCTAACTATGGCTACACCTTC.

This clone appeared a few times. The chain carries TRBV2 and TRBJ1-2; D is ambiguous. Germline V gene data show CDR1 as SNHLY and CDR2 as FYNNEI. Trimming shortened V by 1 base and J by 3 bases, and 9 bases separated the two germline ends. The CDR3 runs to 14 residues. The CDR3 loop reads CASSEERGYYGYTF. CDR3 coding DNA: TGTGCCAGCAGTGAAGAGCGGGGTTACTATGGCTACACCTTC.

In its sample, this clone was seen once. The chain employs TRBV20-1 and TRBJ2-1; 9 bases line up with TRBD2. The V gene end was trimmed by 6 bases and the J gene end by 13 bases; junction bases not matched to a gene: 7. Per the germline V gene, CDR1 is DFQATT and CDR2 is SNEGSKA (reference sequence). The CDR3 contains 11 residues. CDR3 sequence (DNA): TGCAGTGCCAGCCGGCTAGCGGGACAGTTCTTC. It specifies CSASRLAGQFF.

The chain combines TRBV24-1 with TRBJ2-3; 11 bases align to TRBD2. The CDR3 spans 19 residues. The V gene's germline CDR1 is KGHDR and CDR2 SFDVKD. V trimming: 1 base; J trimming: 4 bases; junction bases outside the gene matches: 12. CDR3 region: CATSDLAKLSGRGSDTQYF. The DNA of the CDR3 is TGTGCCACCAGTGATTTAGCCAAACTTAGCGGGAGGGGGTCAGATACGCAGTATTTT.

This CDR3 is CASTLPTGTNYGYTF. The CDR3 nucleotides are TGTGCCAGCACCCTACCCACAGGTACTAACTATGGCTACACCTTC. J is TRBJ1-2 and V is TRBV28, with D perhaps matching TRBD1 (5 bases). Germline V gene data show CDR1 as MDHEN and CDR2 as SYDVKM. The CDR3 consists of 15 residues. Trimming pared 7 bases from V and 0 bases from J, leaving 15 bases between.

The rearrangement links TRBV7-3 to TRBJ1-4; 8 bases map to TRBD1. The CDR3 runs to 13 residues. CDR1 and CDR2 from the germline V gene are SGHTA and FQGTGA. Trimming cost V 5 bases and J 8 bases; bases outside gene matches: 4. CDR3 amino acids: CASSTGQGEKLFF. Here the CDR3 DNA reads TGTGCCAGCAGCACCGGACAGGGAGAAAAACTGTTTTTT.

The chain combines TRBV27 with TRBJ1-5; D is undetermined. The germline V and J ends were trimmed by 2 bases and 0 bases, with 17 bases remaining between them. The CDR3 loop spans 18 amino acids. CDR1 and CDR2 from the germline V gene are MNHEY and SMNVEV (reference sequence). The CDR3 DNA is TGTGCCAGCAGTTTAAAGTCGGCGGGTGGATATAGCAATCAGCCCCAGCATTTT. Its translation is CASSLKSAGGYSNQPQHF.

The chain uses TRBV27 and TRBJ2-1; TRBD2 matches 9 bases. The V and J ends lost 3 bases and 9 bases, in that order; junction bases with no gene match: 9. The CDR3 is 15 amino acids. CDR1 is MNHEY and CDR2 is SMNVEV in the germline V gene (reference sequence). The CDR3 reads CASSFLGLAGLEQFF. In DNA form, the CDR3 reads TGTGCCAGCAGTTTCCTCGGTCTAGCGGGACTTGAGCAGTTCTTC.

In its sample, this clone is medium-sized. J is TRBJ2-7 and V is TRBV28; 8 nucleotides agree with TRBD2. CDR1 is MDHEN and CDR2 is SYDVKM in the germline V gene. The CDR3 is 16 residues long. The ends lost 8 bases at V and 6 bases at J; junction bases unmatched: 18. The CDR3 DNA is TGTGCCAGCCCCCCTGGTCGGGAGGGAGGTATGCGCGAGCAGTACTTC. It specifies CASPPGREGGMREQYF.

This clone was counted a single time. The chain has TRBV5-6 and TRBJ2-5; D might be TRBD1 (5 bases). The CDR3 extends over 14 amino acids. V lost 0 bases and J lost 3, with 9 bases in between. The germline V gene has CDR1 SGHDT and CDR2 YYEEEE. CDR3 nucleotide sequence: TGTGCCAGCAGCTTGGGCACAGGAGAAGAGACCCAGTACTTC. This gives the protein CASSLGTGEETQYF. Full variable domain (remainder filled in from reference TRBV5-6 and TRBJ2-5): DAGVTQSPTHLIKTRGQQVTLRCSPKSGHDTVSWYQQALGQGPQFIFQYYEEEERQRGNFPDRFSGHQFPNYSSELNVNALLLGDSALYLCASSLGTGEETQYFGPGTRLLVL.

The chain recombines TRBV9 with TRBJ2-7, with D perhaps TRBD1 (6 bases). V lost 4 bases and J lost 2, with 16 bases in between. The germline V gene encodes CDR1 SGDLS and CDR2 YYNGEE. This CDR3 has 15 residues. The CDR3 region is CASSPSPTGTYEQYF. CDR3 coding DNA: TGTGCCAGCAGCCCCTCGCCGACAGGAACCTACGAGCAGTACTTC.

The chain recombines TRBV5-1 with TRBJ2-3; 8 bases line up with TRBD1. The CDR3 contains 15 residues. Per germline, CDR1 SGHRS and CDR2 YFSETQ. Trimming took 4 bases from V and 5 from J; bases not matched to a gene: 9. CDR3 nucleotide sequence: TGCGCCAGCAGCCTACAGGGGGTGGAGGGAGATACGCAGTATTTT. Its translation: CASSLQGVEGDTQYF.

This clone was found once. The genes are TRBV19 and TRBJ2-7; 9 nucleotides match TRBD1. The CDR3 totals 13 residues. The V gene end was trimmed by 7 bases and the J gene end by 7 bases; junction bases not matched to a gene: 8. In germline, CDR1 is LNHDA, CDR2 SQIVND (reference sequence). This CDR3 is CASTGQGFGEQYF. CDR3 DNA sequence: TGTGCCAGTACCGGACAGGGGTTCGGGGAGCAGTACTTC. The full variable domain, completed using reference TRBV19 and TRBJ2-7, is DGGITQSPKYLFRKEGQNVTLSCEQNLNHDAMYWYRQDPGQGLRLIYYSQIVNDFQKGDIAEGYSVSREKKESFPLTVTSAQKNPTAFYLCASTGQGFGEQYFGPGTRLTVT.

This chain links TRBV3-1 (or the pseudogene TRBV3-2) with TRBJ2-7, with D perhaps TRBD2 (5 bases). The V gene lost 2 bases and the J gene lost 7 bases, with 15 bases spanning the gap. Germline CDR1 is LGHDT and CDR2 is YNNKEL (reference sequence). The CDR3 sequence is 14 residues long. CDR3 DNA sequence: TGTGCCAGCAGCCAAACAGCGGACTTCTGGGAGCAGTACTTC. The encoded protein is CASSQTADFWEQYF.

The gene calls are TRBV6-5 and TRBJ2-3, with D possibly matching TRBD2 (6 bases). Trimming took off 5 bases at V and 2 bases at J, with 14 bases between the two ends. Germline V lookup: CDR1 MNHEY, CDR2 SVGAGI. The CDR3 sequence is 15 residues long. CDR3 protein: CASSLETGVTDTQYF. As DNA, the CDR3 is TGTGCCAGCAGTCTCGAAACGGGGGTCACAGATACGCAGTATTTT.

The chain couples TRBV9 to TRBJ1-1; the D gene is possibly TRBD1 (6 bases). V shed 3 bases and J shed 1 base, with 13 bases lying between them. Germline CDR1 SGDLS, CDR2 YYNGEE. The length of the CDR3 is 15 residues. The CDR3 protein is CASSGGGHPNTEAFF. The CDR3 DNA sequence: TGTGCCAGCAGCGGAGGGGGACACCCGAACACTGAAGCTTTCTTT.

The J gene is TRBJ1-1, the V gene TRBV19; 9 bases line up with TRBD1. Germline values: CDR1 LNHDA, CDR2 SQIVND (reference sequence). V shed 4 bases and J 4 bases; nucleotides not matched to a gene: 10. This CDR3 is 16 amino acids long. CDR3 loop: CASSTPRQGGGTEAFF. CDR3 nucleotides: TGTGCCAGTAGTACCCCCCGACAGGGGGGTGGCACTGAAGCTTTCTTT.

This chain joins TRBV5-1 and TRBJ1-1, with 8 positions matching TRBD1. Germline V CDR1 and CDR2: SGHRS, YFSETQ. V lost 4 bases to trimming and J lost 3 bases; unmatched junction nucleotides: 8. This CDR3 region has 15 residues. The CDR3 bases are TGCGCCAGCAGCCCCTCAGGGGGCTGGGACACTGAAGCTTTCTTT. This gives the protein CASSPSGGWDTEAFF.

The chain is built from TRBV11-2 and TRBJ2-3; D perhaps matches TRBD1 (6 bases). Trimming left V 5 bases short and J 3 bases short, with 15 bases between. From germline, CDR1 is SGHAT and CDR2 FQNNGV. The CDR3 is 15 residues long. The CDR3 protein is CASSEPGQKTDTQYF. CDR3 DNA: TGTGCCAGCAGCGAGCCGGGACAAAAAACAGATACGCAGTATTTT. The full variable domain, in which reference TRBV11-2 and TRBJ2-3 provide the parts outside the CDR3, is EAGVAQSPRYKIIEKRQSVAFWCNPISGHATLYWYQQILGQGPKLLIQFQNNGVVDDSQLPKDRFSAERLKGVDSTLKIQPAKLEDSAVYLCASSEPGQKTDTQYFGPGTRLTVL.

The chain links TRBV5-1 to TRBJ2-6, with 7 bases identical to TRBD1. The germline V gene has CDR1 SGHRS and CDR2 YFSETQ. The CDR3 has 16 amino acids. With V trimmed by 2 bases and J by 4 bases, 6 bases remained unmatched. CDR3 nucleotides: TGCGCCAGCAGCTTAACAGGGGCACTCGGGGCCAACGTCCTGACTTTC. Translation: CASSLTGALGANVLTF.

The chain carries TRBV29-1 and TRBJ2-7; tentatively, D is TRBD2 (6 bases). Germline V gene sequence: CDR1 SQVTM, CDR2 ANQGSEA. Trimming stripped 7 bases from V and 4 bases from J, with 23 bases between. The CDR3 runs to 15 residues. CDR3 coding DNA: TGCAGCGGGCTCTTACGGGAGAACCAGGGATACGAGCAGTACTTC. It is translated as CSGLLRENQGYEQYF.

V is TRBV9 and J is TRBJ2-7; TRBD2 matches 13 bases. This CDR3 contains 15 residues. CDR1 and CDR2 from the germline V gene are SGDLS and YYNGEE. J lost 5 bases, V lost 0 bases, and 2 bases had no gene match. The CDR3 protein is CASSVAGLAGDEQYF. The CDR3, as DNA: TGTGCCAGCAGCGTAGCCGGACTAGCGGGAGACGAGCAGTACTTC.

This chain uses TRBV3-1 (or the pseudogene TRBV3-2) with TRBJ2-3; a possible D gene is TRBD2 (5 bases). The CDR3 consists of 15 residues. The germline V gene encodes CDR1 LGHDT and CDR2 YNNKEL (reference sequence). Trimming stripped 6 bases from V and 3 bases from J, with 16 bases between. CDR3 nucleotides: TGTGCCAGCAGTATCTCGATCCTAGCTACAGATACGCAGTATTTT. Protein sequence: CASSISILATDTQYF.

This clone was observed a single time. The V gene is TRBV20-1, the J gene TRBJ1-5; unclear D gene. The V end lost 5 bases, the J end lost 7 bases, and 12 bases lay between the germline ends. Germline V gene data show CDR1 as DFQATT and CDR2 as SNEGSKA (reference sequence). This CDR3 spans 12 amino acids. CDR3 in amino acids: CSAGEARQPQHF. The CDR3 nucleotides read TGCAGTGCTGGTGAGGCCAGGCAGCCCCAGCATTTT.

The chain employs TRBV18 and TRBJ2-5; D perhaps matches TRBD1 (5 bases). V was trimmed by 2 bases and J by 7 bases, leaving 11 bases between them. Germline CDR1 and CDR2: KGHSH and LQKENI. The CDR3 spans 13 residues. CDR3 in DNA: TGTGCCAGCTCACCAGTAGGGGCTGGGACCCAGTACTTC. Its protein is CASSPVGAGTQYF.

The chain combines TRBV6-5 with TRBJ2-1; possibly TRBD2 for D (7 bases). Germline V lookup: CDR1 MNHEY, CDR2 SVGAGI. The CDR3 runs 15 residues. V shed 0 bases and J shed 7 bases, with 13 bases lying between them. This CDR3 reads CASSYSGGLRNEQFF. The CDR3, as DNA: TGTGCCAGCAGTTACTCGGGGGGGCTTCGGAATGAGCAGTTCTTC.

The chain recombines TRBV9 with TRBJ2-2; 8 bases are shared with TRBD2. CDR3 size: 14 residues. V was pared by 4 bases and J by 3 bases, with 2 bases of the junction left unmatched. CDR1 is SGDLS, CDR2 YYNGEE, per germline. CDR3 region: CASSMGLDTGELFF. The CDR3 coding sequence is TGTGCCAGCAGCATGGGACTAGACACCGGGGAGCTGTTTTTT. The full variable domain, with the rest looked up from reference TRBV9 and TRBJ2-2, is DSGVTQTPKHLITATGQRVTLRCSPRSGDLSVYWYQQSLDQGLQFLIQYYNGEERAKGNILERFSAQQFPDLHSELNLSSLELGDSALYFCASSMGLDTGELFFGEGSRLTVL.

This clone was observed at least ten times. V gene TRBV7-9 combines with J gene TRBJ1-4, with unresolved D. With 5 bases removed from V and 0 bases from J, the gap between germline ends came to 13 bases. The CDR3 loop spans 16 amino acids. Germline lookup yields CDR1 SEHNR and CDR2 FQNEAQ (reference sequence). The chain's CDR3 is CASSLDQISTNEKLFF. The CDR3, as DNA: TGTGCCAGCAGCCTCGATCAGATTTCAACTAATGAAAAACTGTTTTTT.

This chain joins TRBV6-1 and TRBJ2-2; 11 nucleotides align to TRBD2. Germline lookup yields CDR1 MNHNS and CDR2 SASEGT. V shed 0 bases, J shed 4 bases, and the junction held 1 base outside the gene matches. The CDR3 consists of 16 residues. This CDR3 reads CASSEASGRATGELFF. The DNA of the CDR3 is TGTGCCAGCAGTGAAGCTAGCGGGAGGGCCACCGGGGAGCTGTTTTTT.

The chain is built from TRBV7-3 and TRBJ1-6; D is possibly TRBD1 (6 bases). The CDR3 is 15 residues long. In germline, CDR1 is SGHTA, CDR2 FQGTGA. Between the trimmed V and J ends, which lost 5 bases and 7 bases, there was a span of 15 bases. CDR3: CASSPQGPGNSPLHF. The CDR3 DNA reads as TGTGCCAGCAGCCCACAGGGCCCCGGGAATTCACCCCTCCACTTT.